This T cell receptor beta chain was captured in a study of cytomegalovirus exposure and HLA in healthy donors. Study observations and caveats: Compared with the roughly 700-donor mean, an Asian-associated ancestry cluster reportedly had fewer N-insertions, according to a later analysis. Among the sequence variants, a highly shared cluster was likely an artifact of sequencing. TCR beta chains associated with HLA were, in a later analysis, more clonally expanded than equally common others.

A multiplex PCR was run with 60 Vbeta primers and 13 Jbeta primers. Profiled with immunoSEQ multiplex PCR; TCRdb holds only in-frame clones, not every one. The sample yields fewer than 200,000 clones, 65% to 70% seen once. Concerning this clone itself: What it recognizes is unknown.

Sequencing input: PBMCs. This TCR was sampled from a woman younger than 35 in good health and CMV-seropositive.

The CDR3 is CASSVAGGAYEQYF. For the CDR3, the DNA is TGTGCCAGCAGCGTAGCGGGGGGTGCCTACGAGCAGTACTTC. The gene calls are TRBV27 and TRBJ2-7; 10 nucleotides line up with TRBD2. The CDR3 covers 14 residues. J lost 2 bases, V lost 6 bases, and 4 bases had no gene match. Germline V gives CDR1 MNHEY, CDR2 SMNVEV (reference sequence).